The sequence of this TCR beta chain was determined in a study of cytomegalovirus exposure and HLA in healthy donors. Whole-study context: Drawn from HLA-typed donors, 80 million to 100 million unique TCRs were held in an early data release.

Study-wide points: Common viral pathogens were later found to be apparently linked to several of the most significant clusters. There were reportedly fewer N-insertions in an Asian-associated ancestry cluster than the roughly 670-donor mean, in a later analysis. For cytomegalovirus status, the classifier reportedly gave diagnoses with high specificity and sensitivity.

This PCR relied on a set of 60 Vbeta primers and 13 Jbeta primers. Only in-frame clones appear in the TCRdb table, and some are missing; sequencing was by immunoSEQ multiplex PCR. Of about 140,000 clones detected, approximately 80% appear once; the ten largest clones hold over 8.5%. V was clipped by 3 bases and J by 5 bases, with 4 bases between them. Germline V gene data show CDR1 as SGHTA and CDR2 as FQGNSA. The CDR3 runs 11 residues. Of note for this clone: Its antigen is still unknown. The same CDR3 also results from other DNA sequences found in this sample.

This chain connects TRBV7-2 to TRBJ2-5; no firm D call. Sequenced sample: PBMCs. This TCR derives from a woman in her forties or fifties in good health and CMV-seropositive. The CDR3 bases are TGTGCCAGCAGCTTCAGTGAGACCCAGTACTTC. Translated: CASSFSETQYF.